This T cell receptor beta chain was found in a study of blood T cell repertoires in COVID-19. Libraries were prepared by immunoSEQ multiplex PCR; TCRdb keeps only in-frame clonotypes and omits some of them. The profile shows some 220,000 clones, about 83% of them singletons. Germline CDR1 and CDR2: SGHTA and FQGTGA. The CDR3 covers 20 residues. V lost 6 bases, J lost 0 bases, and 14 bases stayed unmatched. J is TRBJ2-1 and V is TRBV7-3; 13 positions match TRBD2. The sample comprised peripheral blood. The TCR sequence derives from a man aged 45-65 years with acute or convalescent COVID-19. CDR3 protein: CASRASRRTSGSPSYNEQFF. The CDR3 DNA reads TGTGCCAGCAGGGCCTCACGCCGGACTAGCGGGAGCCCCTCCTACAATGAGCAGTTCTTC.